The present T cell receptor beta chain was sequenced within a study of neurological immune-mediated disorders. General observations from the study: The highest TCR clonal expansion occurred in HTLV-1-associated myelopathy; multiple sclerosis fell below healthy controls.

Synthesis of cDNA was carried out by template-switch 5'RACE. The reaction used 10-nucleotide random UMIs. TCRdb passed the 5' RACE reads through MiXCR, listing each CDR3 protein once. The sample shows tens of thousands of distinct CDR3 sequences, 4% to 5.5% of them seen only once. Around 900,000 sorted CD4+ or CD8+ T cells made each library. This clonotype appeared many times. As yet, its antigen is unknown. Sequenced input: CD4+ T cells from blood. This receptor was obtained from a man between 18 and 35 years old in good health.

The CDR3 nucleotides read TGTGCCAGCACGGCTCAGCTATCAGCAGATACGCAGTATTTT. Protein sequence: CASTAQLSADTQYF. The V and J genes are TRBV2 and TRBJ2-3; D call uncertain. V shed 7 bases and J shed 4 bases, with 15 bases lying between them. This CDR3 is built from 14 residues. Per germline, CDR1 SNHLY and CDR2 FYNNEI. Full variable domain (outside the CDR3, taken from reference TRBV2 and TRBJ2-3): EPEVTQTPSHQVTQMGQEVILRCVPISNHLYFYWYRQILGQKVEFLVSFYNNEISEKSEIFDDQFSVERPDGSNFTLKIRSTKLEDSAMYFCASTAQLSADTQYFGPGTRLTVL.